Listed below are T cell receptor beta chains from one sample, sequenced in a study of blood T cell repertoires in COVID-19. Libraries were prepared by immunoSEQ multiplex PCR; TCRdb keeps only in-frame clonotypes and omits some of them. The table has 200,000 to 250,000 clones, 84% seen once. Sequenced sample: peripheral blood. The receptors shown here come from a woman in her sixties who had recovered from COVID-19. Both conserved end residues are part of each CDR3. Fields, in order: CDR3 DNA, CDR3 protein, V gene, D gene, clone size, J gene. D genes are given only for firm matches. Rows may omit the clone size; those that give it use once, few, many or a size class.

DNA: TGTGCCAGCAGCTTGGTGGGGAACAGGGGGCGTCTGAGGACCGGGGAGCTGTTTTTT
CDR3: CASSLVGNRGRLRTGELFF
V: TRBV7-2
D: TRBD1
size: NA
J: TRBJ2-2

DNA: TGTGCCAGCACAGAACTGGGGGCGAAGTTAAATGAGCAGTTCTTC
CDR3: CASTELGAKLNEQFF
V: TRBV6-5
D: NA
size: NA
J: TRBJ2-1

DNA: TGTGCCAGCAGCTTATCTCTTGAAGCTTTCTTT
CDR3: CASSLSLEAFF
V: TRBV13
D: NA
size: NA
J: TRBJ1-1

DNA: TGTGCCAGCAGCTTAGGGGCCGGGACTAGCCTGTATTTT
CDR3: CASSLGAGTSLYF
V: TRBV11-2
D: TRBD2
size: NA
J: TRBJ2-3

DNA: TGTGCCAGTAGTAGTACAGGGGTATTGGCCTACGAGCAGTACTTC
CDR3: CASSSTGVLAYEQYF
V: TRBV19
D: TRBD1
size: NA
J: TRBJ2-7

DNA: TGTGCCAGCACTAAGTCGGGGAGGGTCGACAATGAGCAGTTCTTC
CDR3: CASTKSGRVDNEQFF
V: TRBV6-5
D: TRBD2
size: NA
J: TRBJ2-1

DNA: TGTGCCAGCAGCGTAGGGACTAGCGGGGAAGAGACCCAGTACTTC
CDR3: CASSVGTSGEETQYF
V: TRBV9
D: TRBD2
size: NA
J: TRBJ2-5

DNA: TGCGCCAGCAGCCGACTAGCGGGGGGGTTCAATGAGCAGTTCTTC
CDR3: CASSRLAGGFNEQFF
V: TRBV4-1
D: TRBD2
size: NA
J: TRBJ2-1

DNA: TGTGCCAGTAGTATCCGGACAGGGGGCTTGTCCCCTGGAAACACCATATATTTT
CDR3: CASSIRTGGLSPGNTIYF
V: TRBV19
D: TRBD1
size: NA
J: TRBJ1-3

DNA: TGTGCCAGTAGTTTCCAGTACACCGGGGAGCTGTTTTTT
CDR3: CASSFQYTGELFF
V: TRBV19
D: NA
size: few
J: TRBJ2-2

DNA: TGTGCCAGCAGGAACAGAGAGAACACTGAAGCTTTCTTT
CDR3: CASRNRENTEAFF
V: TRBV2
D: NA
size: NA
J: TRBJ1-1

DNA: TGTGCCAGCAGCTCACGACAGGCCGGGGTTAATGAAAAACTGTTTTTT
CDR3: CASSSRQAGVNEKLFF
V: TRBV7-9
D: NA
size: NA
J: TRBJ1-4

DNA: TGTGCCAGCAGCCCACAGGGACCCACTGAAGCTTTCTTT
CDR3: CASSPQGPTEAFF
V: TRBV7-3
D: NA
size: NA
J: TRBJ1-1

DNA: TGTGCCACCAGCCTAGTAATGAAGGCCCCAGATACGCAGTATTTT
CDR3: CATSLVMKAPDTQYF
V: TRBV15
D: NA
size: NA
J: TRBJ2-3

DNA: TGTGCCAGCAGCCCAGGGCCAGCGCCGAGCTCCTACGAGCAGTACTTC
CDR3: CASSPGPAPSSYEQYF
V: TRBV9
D: NA
size: NA
J: TRBJ2-7

DNA: TGCGCCAGCAGCTTGTTTCAGGGGGATGAGCAAGAGACCCAGTACTTC
CDR3: CASSLFQGDEQETQYF
V: TRBV5-1
D: TRBD1
size: NA
J: TRBJ2-5

DNA: TGTGCCAGCAGCTTATTAACGGGGACTGAAGCTTTCTTT
CDR3: CASSLLTGTEAFF
V: TRBV7-9
D: NA
size: NA
J: TRBJ1-1

DNA: TGTGCCAGCAGCCAAGTAGGCGCGGGGGGCCCCTACGAGCAGTACTTC
CDR3: CASSQVGAGGPYEQYF
V: TRBV3-1/TRBV3-2
D: TRBD2
size: once
J: TRBJ2-7

DNA: TGCGCCAGCAGCTTCGGGGGGGAAACCTATGGCTACACCTTC
CDR3: CASSFGGETYGYTF
V: TRBV5-1
D: NA
size: NA
J: TRBJ1-2

DNA: TGTGCCAGCAGCCCGGACTTCGGTGGGAACTATGGCTACACCTTC
CDR3: CASSPDFGGNYGYTF
V: TRBV7-2
D: NA
size: NA
J: TRBJ1-2

DNA: TGTGCCAGCAGCCTTGGCGGAGGGTTAGAGAATGGCTACACCTTC
CDR3: CASSLGGGLENGYTF
V: TRBV7-8
D: NA
size: NA
J: TRBJ1-2

DNA: TGCAGTGGGGTACGGGGGGAAAAACTGTTTTTT
CDR3: CSGVRGEKLFF
V: TRBV20-1
D: NA
size: NA
J: TRBJ1-4

DNA: TGTGCCAGCAGCCCACAGGATCAAGAGACCCAGTACTTC
CDR3: CASSPQDQETQYF
V: TRBV7-9
D: NA
size: once
J: TRBJ2-5

DNA: TGCAGCGCCCTGAGCGGGGGGGCCCACAATGAGCAGTTCTTC
CDR3: CSALSGGAHNEQFF
V: TRBV29-1
D: TRBD2
size: NA
J: TRBJ2-1

DNA: TGTGCCAGCTGGGCGGGGGGGCATCGGGAGCAGTACTTC
CDR3: CASWAGGHREQYF
V: TRBV6-6
D: TRBD2
size: NA
J: TRBJ2-7

DNA: TGTGCCAGCAGCCCCAGCGGACGGCTTGAAGCTTTCTTT
CDR3: CASSPSGRLEAFF
V: TRBV9
D: NA
size: NA
J: TRBJ1-1

DNA: TGTGCCAGCAGCTTGCGGTACAGAACTGGAAACACCATATATTTT
CDR3: CASSLRYRTGNTIYF
V: TRBV5-6
D: NA
size: NA
J: TRBJ1-3

DNA: TGTGCCACCAGTGACTCGGGGGGACAGGGAGCAAATGAGCAGTTCTTC
CDR3: CATSDSGGQGANEQFF
V: TRBV24-1
D: TRBD1
size: NA
J: TRBJ2-1

DNA: TGTGCCAGCAACATACAGGGGCCGGCCTACGAGCAGTACTTC
CDR3: CASNIQGPAYEQYF
V: TRBV2
D: TRBD1
size: many
J: TRBJ2-7

DNA: TGTGCCAGCAGCTTGATTAGTCGGCAAGAGACCCAGTACTTC
CDR3: CASSLISRQETQYF
V: TRBV5-4
D: NA
size: few
J: TRBJ2-5

DNA: TGTGCCACCAGCAGAGACATGGGGGGTGGGACCCAGTACTTC
CDR3: CATSRDMGGGTQYF
V: TRBV15
D: NA
size: NA
J: TRBJ2-5

DNA: TGTGCCACCAAAAGGGGGGGCCAAGAGACCCAGTACTTC
CDR3: CATKRGGQETQYF
V: TRBV15
D: NA
size: once
J: TRBJ2-5

DNA: TGTGCCAGCAGTGAACAGGGGGGAGTTTATGGCTACACCTTC
CDR3: CASSEQGGVYGYTF
V: TRBV6-1
D: TRBD1
size: NA
J: TRBJ1-2

DNA: TGTGCCAGCAGCCAAGATCAAGGGGACTATGGCTACACCTTC
CDR3: CASSQDQGDYGYTF
V: TRBV3-1/TRBV3-2
D: NA
size: NA
J: TRBJ1-2

DNA: TGCAGCGTTGGGGGGGACTCTGGAAACACCATATATTTT
CDR3: CSVGGDSGNTIYF
V: TRBV29-1
D: NA
size: once
J: TRBJ1-3

DNA: TGTGCCAGCAGTTTAGAGGGGGCGCATCAGCCCCAGCATTTT
CDR3: CASSLEGAHQPQHF
V: TRBV25-1
D: TRBD1
size: NA
J: TRBJ1-5

DNA: TGTGCCAGCAGACGGACAGGGGAAATTGAAGCTTTCTTT
CDR3: CASRRTGEIEAFF
V: TRBV14
D: TRBD1
size: NA
J: TRBJ1-1

DNA: TGTGCCAGCACCCTAGCGGGGGGCCCCCGGGATACGCAGTATTTT
CDR3: CASTLAGGPRDTQYF
V: TRBV5-4
D: TRBD2
size: NA
J: TRBJ2-3

DNA: TGTGCCAGCAGTCAACAGGGGGCGGTCACCGGGGAGCTGTTTTTT
CDR3: CASSQQGAVTGELFF
V: TRBV6-6
D: TRBD1
size: NA
J: TRBJ2-2

DNA: TGTGCCAGCAGTGACGGACTAGCGGGGCTTTACGAGCAGTACTTC
CDR3: CASSDGLAGLYEQYF
V: TRBV2
D: TRBD2
size: NA
J: TRBJ2-7

DNA: TGCGCCACACGTGGGACATTACAAGAGACCCAGTACTTC
CDR3: CATRGTLQETQYF
V: TRBV5-1
D: NA
size: few
J: TRBJ2-5

DNA: TGCGCCAGCAGCCCGCAGACACTTGGGAGCGCCGGGGAGCTGTTTTTT
CDR3: CASSPQTLGSAGELFF
V: TRBV5-1
D: NA
size: NA
J: TRBJ2-2

DNA: TGTGCCAGCACTCGCGCGGGACAGGGGGTGCATCAGCCCCAGCATTTT
CDR3: CASTRAGQGVHQPQHF
V: TRBV5-6
D: TRBD1
size: NA
J: TRBJ1-5

DNA: TGCGCCAGCAGCCTAAACCCGACAGGGCGCTTCTATGGCTACACCTTC
CDR3: CASSLNPTGRFYGYTF
V: TRBV4-3
D: TRBD1
size: NA
J: TRBJ1-2

DNA: TGCGCCAGCAGCTTGGATACCGGGACTAGCGGCAACACCGGGGAGCTGTTTTTT
CDR3: CASSLDTGTSGNTGELFF
V: TRBV5-1
D: TRBD2
size: NA
J: TRBJ2-2

DNA: TGTGCCAGCAGCTTTAGCCAGTTGGAGCAGTACTTC
CDR3: CASSFSQLEQYF
V: TRBV5-4
D: NA
size: once
J: TRBJ2-7

DNA: TGCGCCAGCAGCTTGTTGTCTAGCTCCTACAATGAGCAGTTCTTC
CDR3: CASSLLSSSYNEQFF
V: TRBV5-1
D: NA
size: NA
J: TRBJ2-1

DNA: TGTGCCATCAGTGAGGGCTGGGACAGGAGTTTCGATGAGCAGTTCTTC
CDR3: CAISEGWDRSFDEQFF
V: TRBV10-3
D: TRBD1
size: NA
J: TRBJ2-1